This T cell receptor (beta chain) came from a study of T cell responses to AZD1222 COVID-19 vaccine. With 4 bases removed from V and 0 bases from J, the gap between germline ends came to 7 bases. The CDR3 is made up of 14 amino acids. Per the germline V gene, CDR1 is MNHEY and CDR2 is SVGAGI. Assay: immunoSEQ multiplex PCR; the TCRdb copy retains only in-frame clones and omits some. The table includes some 130,000 clones, roughly 91% detected once. The input for sequencing was peripheral blood, taken 28 days after the second AZD1222 dose. The source is an adult who received the AZD1222 COVID-19 vaccine. V usage is TRBV6-5 and J usage is TRBJ1-5; D is unclear. The CDR3 region has the DNA TGTGCCAGCAGTTCCGGCTTTAGCAATCAGCCCCAGCATTTT. This codes for CASSSGFSNQPQHF.